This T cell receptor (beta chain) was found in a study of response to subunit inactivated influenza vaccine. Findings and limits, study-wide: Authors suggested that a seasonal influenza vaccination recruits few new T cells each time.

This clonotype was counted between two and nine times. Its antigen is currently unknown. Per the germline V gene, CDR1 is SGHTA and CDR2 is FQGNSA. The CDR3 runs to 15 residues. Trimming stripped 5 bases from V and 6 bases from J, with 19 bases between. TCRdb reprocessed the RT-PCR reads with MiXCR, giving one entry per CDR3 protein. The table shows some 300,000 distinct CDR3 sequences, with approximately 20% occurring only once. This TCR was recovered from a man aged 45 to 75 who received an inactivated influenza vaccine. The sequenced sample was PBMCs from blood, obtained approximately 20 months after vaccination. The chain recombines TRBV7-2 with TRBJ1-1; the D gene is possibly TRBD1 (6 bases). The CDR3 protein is CASSPGQFSISEAFF. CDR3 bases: TGTGCCAGCAGCCCAGGACAGTTTTCGATCTCTGAAGCTTTCTTT. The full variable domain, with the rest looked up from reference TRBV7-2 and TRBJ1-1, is GAGVSQSPSNKVTEKGKDVELRCDPISGHTALYWYRQSLGQGLEFLIYFQGNSAPDKSGLPSDRFSAERTGGSVSTLTIQRTQQEDSAVYLCASSPGQFSISEAFFGQGTRLTVV.